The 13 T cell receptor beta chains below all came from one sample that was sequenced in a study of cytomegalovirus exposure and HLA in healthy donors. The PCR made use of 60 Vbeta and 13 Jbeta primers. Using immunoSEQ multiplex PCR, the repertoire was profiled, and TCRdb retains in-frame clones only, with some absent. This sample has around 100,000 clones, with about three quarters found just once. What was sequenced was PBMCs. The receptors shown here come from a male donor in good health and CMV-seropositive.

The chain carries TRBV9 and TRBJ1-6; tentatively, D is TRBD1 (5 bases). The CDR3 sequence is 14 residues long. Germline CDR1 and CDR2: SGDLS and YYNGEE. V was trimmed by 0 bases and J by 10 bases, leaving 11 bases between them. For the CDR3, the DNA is TGTGCCAGCAGCGTAGGACAGTCAGAGTCACCCCTCCACTTT. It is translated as CASSVGQSESPLHF.

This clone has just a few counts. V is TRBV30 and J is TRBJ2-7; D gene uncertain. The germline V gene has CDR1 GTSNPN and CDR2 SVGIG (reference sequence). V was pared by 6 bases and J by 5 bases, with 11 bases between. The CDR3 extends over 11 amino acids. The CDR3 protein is CACESGHEQYF. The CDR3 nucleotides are TGTGCCTGTGAGTCTGGGCACGAGCAGTACTTC.

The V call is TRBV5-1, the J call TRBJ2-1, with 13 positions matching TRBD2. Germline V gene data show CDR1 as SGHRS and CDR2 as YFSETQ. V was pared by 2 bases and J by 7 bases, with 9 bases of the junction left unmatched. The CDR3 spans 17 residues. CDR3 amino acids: CASSFKVTSGGGNEQFF. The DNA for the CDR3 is TGCGCCAGCAGCTTCAAAGTAACTAGCGGGGGGGGTAATGAGCAGTTCTTC.

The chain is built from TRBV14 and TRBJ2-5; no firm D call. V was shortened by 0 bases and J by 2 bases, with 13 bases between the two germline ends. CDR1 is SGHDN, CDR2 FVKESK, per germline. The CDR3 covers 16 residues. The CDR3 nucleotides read TGTGCCAGCAGCCAAGATCTTCACAGCACTCAAGAGACCCAGTACTTC. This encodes CASSQDLHSTQETQYF.

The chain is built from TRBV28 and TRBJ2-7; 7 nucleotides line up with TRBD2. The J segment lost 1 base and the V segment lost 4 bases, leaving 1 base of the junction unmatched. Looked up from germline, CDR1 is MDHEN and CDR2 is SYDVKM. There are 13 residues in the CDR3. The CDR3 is CASSSGGSYEQYF. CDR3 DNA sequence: TGTGCCAGCAGTTCGGGGGGTTCCTACGAGCAGTACTTC.

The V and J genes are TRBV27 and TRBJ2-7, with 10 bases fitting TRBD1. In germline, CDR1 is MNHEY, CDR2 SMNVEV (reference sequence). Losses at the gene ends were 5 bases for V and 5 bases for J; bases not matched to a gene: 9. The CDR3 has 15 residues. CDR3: CASSRPGQGTHEQYF. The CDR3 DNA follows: TGTGCCAGCAGTCGCCCGGGACAGGGGACCCACGAGCAGTACTTC.

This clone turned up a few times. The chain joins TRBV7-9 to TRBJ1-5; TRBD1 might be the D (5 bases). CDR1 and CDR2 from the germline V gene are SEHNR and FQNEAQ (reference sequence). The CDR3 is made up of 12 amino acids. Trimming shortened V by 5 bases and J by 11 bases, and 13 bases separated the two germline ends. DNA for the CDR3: TGTGCCAGCAGCCATGGGGGGGAAGCCCAGCATTTT. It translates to CASSHGGEAQHF.

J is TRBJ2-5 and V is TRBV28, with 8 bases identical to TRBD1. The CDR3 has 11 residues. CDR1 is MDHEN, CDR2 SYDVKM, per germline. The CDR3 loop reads CATGGQETQYF. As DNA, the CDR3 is TGTGCTACAGGGGGCCAAGAGACCCAGTACTTC. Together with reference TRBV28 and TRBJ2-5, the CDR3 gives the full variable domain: DVKVTQSSRYLVKRTGEKVFLECVQDMDHENMFWYRQDPGLGLRLIYFSYDVKMKEKGDIPEGYSVSREKKERFSLILESASTNQTSMYLCATGGQETQYFGPGTRLLVL.

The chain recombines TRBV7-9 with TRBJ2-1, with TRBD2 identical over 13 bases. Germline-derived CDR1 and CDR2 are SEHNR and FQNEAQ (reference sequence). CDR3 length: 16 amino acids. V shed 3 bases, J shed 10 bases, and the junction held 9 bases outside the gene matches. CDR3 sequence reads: CASSFPTSGGAGEQFF. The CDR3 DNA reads TGTGCCAGCAGCTTCCCAACTAGCGGGGGGGCTGGGGAGCAGTTCTTC.

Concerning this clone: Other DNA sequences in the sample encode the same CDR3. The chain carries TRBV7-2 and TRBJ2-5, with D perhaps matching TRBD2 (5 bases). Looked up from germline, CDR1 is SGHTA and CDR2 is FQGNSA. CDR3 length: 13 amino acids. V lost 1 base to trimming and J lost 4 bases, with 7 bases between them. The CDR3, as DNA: TGTGCCAGCAGCTTAGGGGCGGGAGAGACCCAGTACTTC. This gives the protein CASSLGAGETQYF. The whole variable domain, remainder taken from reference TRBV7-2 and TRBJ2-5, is GAGVSQSPSNKVTEKGKDVELRCDPISGHTALYWYRQSLGQGLEFLIYFQGNSAPDKSGLPSDRFSAERTGGSVSTLTIQRTQQEDSAVYLCASSLGAGETQYFGPGTRLLVL.

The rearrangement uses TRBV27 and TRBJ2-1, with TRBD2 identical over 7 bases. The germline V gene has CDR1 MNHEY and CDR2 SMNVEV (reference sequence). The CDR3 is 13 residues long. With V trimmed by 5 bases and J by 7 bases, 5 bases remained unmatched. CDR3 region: CASSGLVLNEQFF. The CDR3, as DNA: TGTGCCAGCAGTGGACTAGTCCTTAATGAGCAGTTCTTC.

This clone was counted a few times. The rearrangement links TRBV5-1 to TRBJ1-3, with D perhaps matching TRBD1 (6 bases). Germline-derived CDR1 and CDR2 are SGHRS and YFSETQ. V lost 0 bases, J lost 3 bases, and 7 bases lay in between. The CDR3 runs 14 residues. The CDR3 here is CASSLGTDGNTIYF. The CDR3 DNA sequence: TGCGCCAGCAGCTTGGGGACAGATGGAAACACCATATATTTT. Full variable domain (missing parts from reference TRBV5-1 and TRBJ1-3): KAGVTQTPRYLIKTRGQQVTLSCSPISGHRSVSWYQQTPGQGLQFLFEYFSETQRNKGNFPGRFSGRQFSNSRSEMNVSTLELGDSALYLCASSLGTDGNTIYFGEGSWLTVV.

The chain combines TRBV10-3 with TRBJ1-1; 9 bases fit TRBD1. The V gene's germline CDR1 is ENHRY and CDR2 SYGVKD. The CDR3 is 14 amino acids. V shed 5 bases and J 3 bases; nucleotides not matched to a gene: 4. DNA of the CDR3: TGTGCCATCAGTTGGACAGGGGTGGACACTGAAGCTTTCTTT. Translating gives CAISWTGVDTEAFF.